This T cell receptor (beta chain) was retrieved from a study of regulatory T cells in long-lasting Graves disease. Study-wide background: Persistent cases took antithyroid drugs over 5 years and stayed TSH receptor antibody positive.

The germline V gene has CDR1 MNHEY and CDR2 SVGEGT. The CDR3 runs to 14 residues. Trimming removed 2 bases at V and 7 bases at J, with 11 bases between. Study observations and caveats: The study found lower TCR diversity in persistent Graves' patients than in newly diagnosed ones.

The time point denotes: persistent/refractory GD, antithyroid drugs over 5 years with positive TRAb. After RNA was extracted from PBMCs, the TCR library was made from it. It was American Thyroid Association guidelines that determined Graves' disease diagnosis. A note on this clonotype: The antigen is unknown.

Through Arm-PCR of CDR3 regions and iRepertoire HTBI primers, TCR beta libraries were built. Each CDR3 protein is one row after TCRdb ran MiXCR on the multiplex PCR reads. The sample has roughly 300,000 distinct CDR3 sequences; around 19% are singletons. The receptor comes from a female donor with Graves disease. The chain recombines TRBV6-2 or TRBV6-3 with TRBJ2-2, with D unclear. Sequences were derived from peripheral blood mononuclear cells (PBMCs), sampled when the disease was refractory, from a patient treated with antithyroid drugs. CDR3 in DNA: TGTGCCAGCAGTTACGGCCCTAGGAACGGGGAGCTGTTTTTT. Residues: CASSYGPRNGELFF.